The rows below give T cell receptor beta chains drawn from one sample of a study of cytomegalovirus exposure and HLA in healthy donors. Measured with immunoSEQ multiplex PCR; TCRdb has only the in-frame clones, and not every one. The sample contains 150,000 to 200,000 clones, around 78% of which appear only once. Specimen: PBMCs. The receptors come from a woman between 40 and 55 years old in good health and CMV-seronegative. Each CDR3 is given with its conserved first and last residue. A D gene is named only where the DNA matches it firmly. The size of a clone is reported for some rows only, either as once, few or many, or as a class for expanded clones.

v_call,clone_size,j_call,d_call,cdr3_nt,cdr3_aa
TRBV11-2,few,TRBJ2-1,NA,TGTGCCAGCAGCCCCGGGATCTTGGGGTCCTACAATGAGCAGTTCTTC,CASSPGILGSYNEQFF
TRBV18,NA,TRBJ1-5,NA,TGTGCCAGCTCATTGGGGGGGTACAGCAATCAGCCCCAGCATTTT,CASSLGGYSNQPQHF
TRBV6-5,NA,TRBJ2-5,TRBD2,TGTGCCAGCAGAGAGACTAGCGGAGAGACCCAGTACTTC,CASRETSGETQYF
TRBV14,NA,TRBJ1-2,NA,TGTGCCAGCAGCCAAGCCAATTTCAATTTCTCCCCGGGTTTCACCTTC,CASSQANFNFSPGFTF
TRBV29-1,NA,TRBJ2-3,TRBD2,TGCAGCGTTGCGGTTGTAGAGCGGGGACGCACAGATACGCAGTATTTT,CSVAVVERGRTDTQYF
TRBV7-8,NA,TRBJ2-3,NA,TGTGCCAGCAGCTTGAGCAGCACAGATACGCAGTATTTT,CASSLSSTDTQYF
TRBV5-4,NA,TRBJ1-2,NA,TGTGCCAGCAGCTCACAGGGTATTGAAGGGGGCTACACCTTC,CASSSQGIEGGYTF
TRBV6-6,NA,TRBJ1-1,NA,TGTGCCAGCAGCACAGGGCGGCGTGACACTGAAGCTTTCTTT,CASSTGRRDTEAFF
TRBV27,NA,TRBJ1-4,TRBD1,TGTGCCAGCAGTTCGGACAGGTGGGGTGAAAAACTGTTTTTT,CASSSDRWGEKLFF
TRBV7-6,NA,TRBJ2-2,TRBD2,TGTGCCAGCAGCTGGGGACTAGCGGGAGTGGAAACCGGGGAGCTGTTTTTT,CASSWGLAGVETGELFF
TRBV10-3,NA,TRBJ2-3,TRBD2,TGTGCCATCAATCCGGGACTAGGGACAGATACGCAGTATTTT,CAINPGLGTDTQYF
TRBV29-1,NA,TRBJ2-1,NA,TGCAGCGCCTCCGACAGGTACAATGAGCAGTTCTTC,CSASDRYNEQFF
TRBV9,NA,TRBJ2-6,TRBD2,TGTGCCAGCAGCTCCTCGAGGCTAGCGGGTAGCTCTGGGGCCAACGTCCTGACTTTC,CASSSSRLAGSSGANVLTF
TRBV28,NA,TRBJ1-1,NA,TGTGCCAGCAGCCCCGGGGGGCAGGACACTGAAGCTTTCTTT,CASSPGGQDTEAFF
TRBV27,few,TRBJ2-3,NA,TGTGCCAGCAGCGGAATGGAGACAGATACGCAGTATTTT,CASSGMETDTQYF
TRBV18,NA,TRBJ2-3,TRBD2,TGTGCCAGCTCACCACCACTAGCGGGAGGTTCGGCAGATACGCAGTATTTT,CASSPPLAGGSADTQYF
TRBV9,NA,TRBJ1-4,NA,TGTGCCAGCAGCCTAGATACAACTAATGAAAAACTGTTTTTT,CASSLDTTNEKLFF
TRBV7-3,NA,TRBJ2-3,TRBD2,TGTGCCAGCACCACGGGAGGGAAGACAGATACGCAGTATTTT,CASTTGGKTDTQYF
TRBV14,NA,TRBJ2-7,NA,TGTGCCAGCAGCCGAGGTTCCTACGAGCAGTACTTC,CASSRGSYEQYF
TRBV7-6,NA,TRBJ1-1,TRBD1,TGTGCCAGCAGCACAGGGGGGGGTATGAACACTGAAGCTTTCTTT,CASSTGGGMNTEAFF
TRBV9,once,TRBJ2-1,NA,TGTGCCAGCAGCGTAGAGGAGGCGCCTTACAATGAGCAGTTCTTC,CASSVEEAPYNEQFF
TRBV5-8,NA,TRBJ2-3,TRBD2,TGTGCCAGCAGCCCTCACGAGACTAGCGTTCAGTATTTT,CASSPHETSVQYF
TRBV27,NA,TRBJ2-1,TRBD2,TGTGCCAGCAGTGTGGGACTAGCGGGCTACTACAATGAGCAGTTCTTC,CASSVGLAGYYNEQFF
TRBV7-2,NA,TRBJ1-4,NA,TGTGCCAGCAGCTTAGTCGGGGACTTATCTCCAACTAATGAAAAACTGTTTTTT,CASSLVGDLSPTNEKLFF
TRBV30,NA,TRBJ2-5,NA,TGTGCCCGGATGAACAGGGATGGAGAGACCCAGTACTTC,CARMNRDGETQYF
TRBV5-1,NA,TRBJ2-1,NA,TGCGCCAGCAGCTTTCAGGGACAGACTAGCGATAAGCAGTTCTTC,CASSFQGQTSDKQFF
TRBV11-3,NA,TRBJ2-2,TRBD1,TGTGCCAGCAGCTCCGGACAGGGCGACACCGGGGAGCTGTTTTTT,CASSSGQGDTGELFF
TRBV5-1,NA,TRBJ2-3,NA,TGCGCCAGCAGCCTCCCTTCGGGAGCCGCAGATACGCAGTATTTT,CASSLPSGAADTQYF
TRBV2,NA,TRBJ2-5,TRBD1,TGTGCCAGCAGTGAAGTGCCAGGGGGAGCGGAGACCCAGTACTTC,CASSEVPGGAETQYF
TRBV9,NA,TRBJ2-2,TRBD2,TGTGCCAGCAGCGTAGGAGGGAGGGCCAACACCGGGGAGCTGTTTTTT,CASSVGGRANTGELFF
TRBV6-1,few,TRBJ1-2,TRBD1,TGTGCCAGCAGTGAACAATCCAGGGGGCAGGGCTACACCTTC,CASSEQSRGQGYTF
TRBV30,few,TRBJ1-5,TRBD1,TGTGCCTGGAGCCCGGGACAGGGGGGGAGTGGTCAGCCCCAGCATTTT,CAWSPGQGGSGQPQHF
TRBV7-9,NA,TRBJ1-2,TRBD1,TGTGCCAGTGGACAGGGGGCATATGGCTACACCTTC,CASGQGAYGYTF
TRBV7-8,NA,TRBJ2-7,NA,TGTGCCAGCAGTGGTCGGGGTTCGCAGTACTTC,CASSGRGSQYF
TRBV29-1,NA,TRBJ1-5,TRBD1,TGCAGCGTAACCCAGGGGGCGGGGCAGCCCCAGCATTTT,CSVTQGAGQPQHF
TRBV19,few,TRBJ2-7,TRBD2,TGTGCCAGTAGTAGACTAGCGGGAGAGACCTACGAGCAGTACTTC,CASSRLAGETYEQYF
TRBV19,once,TRBJ2-5,TRBD1,TGTGCCAGTACTAGACAGGGGGGAGAGACCCAGTACTTC,CASTRQGGETQYF
TRBV5-1,NA,TRBJ1-4,NA,TGCGCCAGCAGGGTGGACAGTCCTAATGAAAAACTGTTTTTT,CASRVDSPNEKLFF
TRBV6-5,NA,TRBJ1-5,NA,TGTGCCAGCGGTATACAGAGGGAGCAGCCCCAGCATTTT,CASGIQREQPQHF
TRBV19,few,TRBJ1-2,TRBD1,TGTGCCAGTACCGCGGGACAGGGAACCCATGGCTACACCTTC,CASTAGQGTHGYTF
TRBV7-8,NA,TRBJ1-5,NA,TGTGCCAGCAGCTTTCAGAATCAGCCCCAGCATTTT,CASSFQNQPQHF
TRBV15,few,TRBJ1-1,TRBD1,TGTGCCACCAGCAGAGGCCGGACAGGGCCTTTACCTGAAGCTTTCTTT,CATSRGRTGPLPEAFF
TRBV25-1,NA,TRBJ1-5,NA,TGTGCCAGCAGTAAGAGCAACAATCAGCCCCAGCATTTT,CASSKSNNQPQHF
TRBV30,NA,TRBJ1-4,TRBD1,TGTGCCTGGGGACAGGGTTCTAATGAAAAACTGTTTTTT,CAWGQGSNEKLFF
TRBV28,NA,TRBJ1-4,NA,TGTGCCAGCAGTTCTACAGGGCCTGATGAAAAACTGTTTTTT,CASSSTGPDEKLFF
TRBV7-3,NA,TRBJ2-7,NA,TGTGCCAGCAGCCCCCACAAAGGACAGTTCTACGAGCAGTACTTC,CASSPHKGQFYEQYF
TRBV2,once,TRBJ2-3,NA,TGTGCCAGCAGTTTTGGGGTAGCGGAAGATACGCAGTATTTT,CASSFGVAEDTQYF
TRBV9,once,TRBJ1-2,TRBD1,TGTGCCAGCTACGGGACAGGGGAAAACTATGGCTACACCTTC,CASYGTGENYGYTF
TRBV7-3,NA,TRBJ2-6,TRBD1,TGTGCCAGCAGCCGGCAGGGGGCTTCTGGGGCCAACGTCCTGACTTTC,CASSRQGASGANVLTF
TRBV4-1,NA,TRBJ2-3,TRBD2,TGCGCCAGCAGCCAACCAGGACTAGCCACAGATACGCAGTATTTT,CASSQPGLATDTQYF
TRBV5-1,NA,TRBJ2-3,TRBD2,TGCGCCAGCAGGACTAGCGGGACCTCAGATACGCAGTATTTT,CASRTSGTSDTQYF
TRBV20-1,NA,TRBJ2-5,TRBD2,TGCAGTGCTTGGACTAGGGAGACCCAGTACTTC,CSAWTRETQYF